The 25 T cell receptor beta chains in this list originate from one sample, sequenced in a study of control samples from healthy donors and cancer patients. Sequencing used immunoSEQ multiplex PCR; TCRdb keeps in-frame clones, though not all of them. The sample consists of 60,000 to 70,000 clones, 75% to 85% of them appearing once. The source material was blood. These receptor sequences come from a man in his forties or fifties in good health.

This clone is termed medium-sized. CDR3 sequence (DNA): TGTGCCAGCAGTCGCGGGACTAGCGGTTTCGATACGCAGTATTTT. Its translation is CASSRGTSGFDTQYF. V is TRBV6-4 and J is TRBJ2-3; TRBD2 agrees at 11 bases. Germline trimming cut 5 bases from V and 6 bases from J; bases unmatched to any gene: 7. Germline lookup yields CDR1 MRHNA and CDR2 SNTAGT. This CDR3 contains 15 residues.

J is TRBJ1-4 and V is TRBV28, with D perhaps TRBD1 (5 bases). The CDR3 is 14 residues long. V was cut by 7 bases and J by 5 bases, with 14 bases left in between. Germline assignment: CDR1 MDHEN and CDR2 SYDVKM. CDR3 coding DNA: TGTGCCAGCACCCCTTGGGGGTCGAATGAAAAACTGTTTTTT. It encodes CASTPWGSNEKLFF.

The V and J genes are TRBV5-1 and TRBJ1-1; the D gene is possibly TRBD1 (6 bases). The V gene lost 0 bases and the J gene lost 3 bases, with 9 bases spanning the gap. CDR3 length: 14 amino acids. Germline assignment: CDR1 SGHRS and CDR2 YFSETQ. The CDR3 nucleotides read TGCGCCAGCAGCTTGGGGGGGCTGTACACTGAAGCTTTCTTT. Residues: CASSLGGLYTEAFF.

This clone showed up just once. The chain links TRBV7-9 to TRBJ2-7; 11 nucleotides align to TRBD1. The CDR3 covers 14 residues. Germline values: CDR1 SEHNR, CDR2 FQNEAQ (reference sequence). Trimming cost V 5 bases and J 6 bases; bases outside gene matches: 6. The CDR3 DNA is TGTGCCAGCAGCCGTTCCGGGACAGGGGGCGAGCAGTACTTC. Residues: CASSRSGTGGEQYF.

The chain combines TRBV5-1 with TRBJ1-2; 7 bases map to TRBD1. The CDR3 extends over 14 amino acids. In germline, CDR1 is SGHRS, CDR2 YFSETQ. The trim removed 0 bases at V and 3 bases at J, leaving 2 bases unmatched. CDR3 coding DNA: TGCGCCAGCAGCTTGGTAGGGACAGACTATGGCTACACCTTC. Translating it yields CASSLVGTDYGYTF.

The CDR3 DNA sequence: TGTGCCAGCAGTTACTTACCTTTATCTGGAAACACCATATATTTT. It encodes CASSYLPLSGNTIYF. The chain joins TRBV6-5 to TRBJ1-3; D is unresolved. V was pared by 1 base and J by 1 base, with 8 bases between. Germline V gene sequence: CDR1 MNHEY, CDR2 SVGAGI. The CDR3 is 15 amino acids.

The CDR3 sequence: CASSPISSGRRYEQYF. CDR3 nucleotide sequence: TGCGCCAGCAGTCCCATTTCTAGCGGGAGGAGGTACGAGCAGTACTTC. This rearrangement joins TRBV5-1 to TRBJ2-7, with TRBD2 matching 11 bases. Germline CDR1 SGHRS, CDR2 YFSETQ. J was trimmed by 4 bases and V by 5 bases; bases with no gene match: 11. The CDR3 covers 16 residues.

This chain connects TRBV12-3 or TRBV12-4 to TRBJ1-6; no clear D. V was pared by 5 bases and J by 8 bases, with 10 bases between. The CDR3 is 13 amino acids. The CDR3 spells CASSREDHSPLHF. In DNA form, the CDR3 reads TGTGCCAGCAGTAGAGAAGATCATTCACCCCTCCACTTT.

The chain is built from TRBV4-3 and TRBJ2-7; 9 nucleotides line up with TRBD2. V dropped 0 bases and J dropped 6; count of bases not matched to a gene: 9. The CDR3 runs to 16 residues. Germline V lookup: CDR1 LGHNA, CDR2 YSLEER. CDR3 in amino acids: CASSQDRVAGVTEQYF. The CDR3 DNA sequence: TGCGCCAGCAGCCAAGATCGGGTAGCGGGGGTAACCGAGCAGTACTTC.

The gene calls are TRBV9 and TRBJ1-1; tentative D call: TRBD1 (5 bases). Germline values: CDR1 SGDLS, CDR2 YYNGEE. V was trimmed by 3 bases and J by 0 bases, leaving 9 bases between them. This CDR3 has 14 residues. In DNA form, the CDR3 reads TGTGCCAGCAGCGCGACAGTGCTGAACACTGAAGCTTTCTTT. Residues: CASSATVLNTEAFF. Based on the CDR3 plus reference TRBV9 and TRBJ1-1, the full variable domain is DSGVTQTPKHLITATGQRVTLRCSPRSGDLSVYWYQQSLDQGLQFLIQYYNGEERAKGNILERFSAQQFPDLHSELNLSSLELGDSALYFCASSATVLNTEAFFGQGTRLTVV.

The chain has TRBV6-2 or TRBV6-3 and TRBJ2-1, with TRBD2 matching 8 bases. J was trimmed by 3 bases and V by 5 bases; bases with no gene match: 9. Germline-derived CDR1 and CDR2 are MNHEY and SVGEGT. CDR3 size: 16 residues. This CDR3 is CASSPSGGGNYNEQFF. Written as DNA, the CDR3 is TGTGCCAGCAGTCCCTCGGGCGGGGGGAACTACAATGAGCAGTTCTTC.

This rearrangement joins TRBV30 to TRBJ2-1; 11 positions agree with TRBD2. The CDR3 totals 16 residues. Germline V CDR1 and CDR2: GTSNPN, SVGIG (reference sequence). Unmatched junction bases numbered 10, after V lost 2 bases and J lost 7 bases. The CDR3 here is CAWSTKLAGERNEQFF. The CDR3 DNA reads TGTGCCTGGAGTACTAAACTAGCGGGAGAGCGTAATGAGCAGTTCTTC. Full variable domain (remainder filled in from reference TRBV30 and TRBJ2-1): SQTIHQWPATLVQPVGSPLSLECTVEGTSNPNLYWYRQAAGRGLQLLFYSVGIGQISSEVPQNLSASRPQDRQFILSSKKLLLSDSGFYLCAWSTKLAGERNEQFFGPGTRLTVL.

J is TRBJ1-1 and V is TRBV5-6; D might be TRBD1 (6 bases). Germline CDR1 SGHDT, CDR2 YYEEEE. CDR3 length: 15 residues. The V gene lost 1 base and the J gene lost 2 bases, with 12 bases spanning the gap. The CDR3 DNA is TGTGCCAGCAGCTTGAACGGGGGCATAAACACTGAAGCTTTCTTT. Translation: CASSLNGGINTEAFF. The full variable domain, with the rest looked up from reference TRBV5-6 and TRBJ1-1, is DAGVTQSPTHLIKTRGQQVTLRCSPKSGHDTVSWYQQALGQGPQFIFQYYEEEERQRGNFPDRFSGHQFPNYSSELNVNALLLGDSALYLCASSLNGGINTEAFFGQGTRLTVV.

The chain carries TRBV18 and TRBJ2-1; TRBD2 matches 7 bases. The CDR3 has 13 amino acids. The V segment lost 2 bases and the J segment 8 bases; nucleotides outside the gene matches: 3. The germline V gene has CDR1 KGHSH and CDR2 LQKENI. This chain's CDR3 is CASSPVGGDEQFF. For the CDR3, the DNA is TGTGCCAGCTCACCAGTGGGGGGGGATGAGCAGTTCTTC.

V gene TRBV4-2 combines with J gene TRBJ1-1, with D perhaps matching TRBD1 (5 bases). The germline gives CDR1 LGHNA, CDR2 YNFKEQ. The CDR3 has 17 amino acids. Trimming took 4 bases from V and 2 from J, leaving 20 bases between them. CDR3 residues: CASSLEGTRGGNTEAFF. The DNA of the CDR3 is TGTGCCAGCAGCCTGGAGGGTACCCGTGGGGGAAACACTGAAGCTTTCTTT.

This chain connects TRBV7-2 to TRBJ2-2, with D hard to call. This CDR3 comprises 15 residues. V was cut by 5 bases and J by 2 bases, with 12 bases left in between. Germline loops: CDR1 SGHTA, CDR2 FQGNSA. The CDR3 DNA sequence: TGTGCCAGCAGCCTACGGGTTGGCAACACCGGGGAGCTGTTTTTT. Its protein is CASSLRVGNTGELFF.

V and J are TRBV3-1 (or the pseudogene TRBV3-2) and TRBJ1-2; TRBD1 matches 7 bases. V lost 1 base to trimming and J lost 8 bases; unmatched junction nucleotides: 13. This CDR3 comprises 16 residues. CDR1 is LGHDT and CDR2 is YNNKEL in the germline V gene (reference sequence). The CDR3 region is CASSQGERGPREGYTF. CDR3 nucleotide sequence: TGTGCCAGCAGCCAAGGAGAAAGGGGGCCCAGGGAGGGCTACACCTTC.

The chain joins TRBV18 to TRBJ2-3; D is uncertain. Trimming cost V 4 bases and J 0 bases, with 17 bases left between them. The CDR3 runs to 17 residues. Germline CDR1 reads KGHSH; CDR2 reads LQKENI. In DNA, the CDR3 is TGTGCCAGCTCACTGGTAATAGCAGAACGAAGCACAGATACGCAGTATTTT. Amino acid sequence: CASSLVIAERSTDTQYF.

The chain combines TRBV9 with TRBJ1-2; the D gene is possibly TRBD1 (6 bases). The CDR3 spans 16 residues. The germline V gene has CDR1 SGDLS and CDR2 YYNGEE. V was clipped by 4 bases and J by 4 bases, with 20 bases between them. CDR3 protein: CASSPVQGTPLYGYTF. The DNA of the CDR3 is TGTGCCAGCAGCCCAGTACAGGGTACTCCCCTCTATGGCTACACCTTC.

The CDR3 here is CASSLATAGGEKLFF. In DNA form, the CDR3 reads TGTGCCAGCAGCTTAGCCACTGCCGGGGGGGAAAAACTGTTTTTT. The chain is built from TRBV7-6 and TRBJ1-4; D may be TRBD1 (5 bases). The CDR3 extends over 15 amino acids. CDR1 is SGHVS and CDR2 is FNYEAQ in the germline V gene. Trimming took off 0 bases at V and 8 bases at J, with 13 bases between the two ends.

The V and J genes are TRBV2 and TRBJ2-3; D not certain. The CDR3 spans 14 residues. The germline V gene encodes CDR1 SNHLY and CDR2 FYNNEI. V was trimmed by 3 bases and J by 2 bases, leaving 9 bases between them. The CDR3 loop is CASSEGQITDTQYF. DNA of the CDR3: TGTGCCAGCAGTGAGGGTCAGATCACAGATACGCAGTATTTT.

The chain uses TRBV14 and TRBJ1-4; D remains unclear. The CDR3 totals 14 residues. The V end was cut by 0 bases, the J end by 11 bases, with 13 bases between. Germline V CDR1 and CDR2: SGHDN, FVKESK. CDR3 sequence (DNA): TGTGCCAGCAGCCAAGACCAGGTCAGCCACAAACTGTTTTTT. This codes for CASSQDQVSHKLFF.

The genes are TRBV9 and TRBJ2-2; D may be TRBD1 (6 bases). The germline gives CDR1 SGDLS, CDR2 YYNGEE. The CDR3 has 18 amino acids. V shed 0 bases and J shed 0 bases, with 15 bases lying between them. CDR3 protein: CASSVVRGTDPNTGELFF. CDR3 DNA: TGTGCCAGCAGCGTAGTAAGGGGGACGGACCCGAACACCGGGGAGCTGTTTTTT.

The rearrangement uses TRBV5-1 and TRBJ2-2; D may be TRBD1 (6 bases). Looked up from germline, CDR1 is SGHRS and CDR2 is YFSETQ. The CDR3 contains 17 residues. With 6 bases removed from V and 2 bases from J, the gap between germline ends came to 20 bases. The CDR3 DNA sequence: TGCGCCAGCACCGACGACCGATACGGGACAAACACCGGGGAGCTGTTTTTT. Protein product: CASTDDRYGTNTGELFF.

The chain employs TRBV11-3 and TRBJ2-1, with TRBD1 matching 7 bases. CDR1 SGHNT and CDR2 YENEEA come from the germline V gene. The length of the CDR3 is 17 residues. V shed 0 bases, J shed 2 bases, and the junction held 7 bases outside the gene matches. The CDR3 protein is CASSLEGGSTAYNEQFF. CDR3 bases: TGTGCCAGCAGCTTAGAAGGGGGCTCTACTGCCTACAATGAGCAGTTCTTC.